The source of this TCR beta chain is a study of blood T cell repertoires in COVID-19. Study-level information: Both acute and convalescent COVID-19 samples were obtained from the United States, Italy and Spain. In each case, the material was cDNA or gDNA derived from T cells, B-cell-depleted T cells, or PBMCs.

The CDR3 runs 15 residues. V was pared by 5 bases and J by 1 base, with 6 bases of the junction left unmatched. Looked up from germline, CDR1 is MRHNA and CDR2 is SNTAGT. Per the authors' pipeline: Reference gene primer amplification gave nucleated cell count estimates. The data were produced by immunoSEQ multiplex PCR, yet TCRdb's version contains in-frame clones alone and is incomplete. D and trimming were read from the DNA, whereas the V and J calls and clone size are those reported in that table. This table has tens of thousands of clones, around 85% appearing once. The V call is TRBV6-4, the J call TRBJ2-3; TRBD2 matches 7 bases. Sequencing was carried out using peripheral blood. This TCR was sampled from a woman aged 80 or older with active or convalescent COVID-19. This CDR3 is CASSREGRGTDTQYF. The DNA for the CDR3 is TGTGCCAGCAGTAGAGAGGGGAGGGGCACAGATACGCAGTATTTT.